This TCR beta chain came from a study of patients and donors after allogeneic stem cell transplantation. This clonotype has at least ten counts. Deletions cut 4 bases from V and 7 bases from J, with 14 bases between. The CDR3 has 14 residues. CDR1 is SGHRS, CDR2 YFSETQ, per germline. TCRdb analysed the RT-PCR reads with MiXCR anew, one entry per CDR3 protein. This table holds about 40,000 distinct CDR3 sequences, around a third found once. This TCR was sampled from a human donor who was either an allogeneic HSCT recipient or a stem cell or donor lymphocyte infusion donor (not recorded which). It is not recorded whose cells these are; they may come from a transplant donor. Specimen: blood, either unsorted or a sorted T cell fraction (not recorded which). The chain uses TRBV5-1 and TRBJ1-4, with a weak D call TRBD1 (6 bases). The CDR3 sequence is CASSMPGAFEKLFF. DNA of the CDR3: TGCGCCAGCAGCATGCCAGGGGCATTTGAAAAACTGTTTTTT.